A selection of T cell receptor beta chains follows, all from one sample in a study of CD8 T cells in ankylosing spondylitis. TCRdb used MiXCR to reprocess the 5' RACE reads, holding one entry per CDR3 protein. The sample holds about 500,000 distinct CDR3 sequences, approximately 5% seen once. Sample: blood, either unsorted or a sorted T cell fraction (not recorded which). The source is a male donor with ankylosing spondylitis. Both conserved end residues are part of each CDR3. D genes are given only for firm matches. The size field is filled for only some rows; it gives once, few, many or a size class.

clone_size cdr3_length d_call j_call v_call cdr3_aa cdr3_nt
few 12 - TRBJ1-1 TRBV3-1 CASSQGGVGAFF TGTGCCAGCAGCCAAGGGGGGGTCGGAGCTTTCTTT
many 12 TRBD2 TRBJ2-2 TRBV7-2 CASRREGGELFF TGTGCCAGCAGGAGGGAGGGCGGGGAGCTGTTTTTT
many 16 TRBD1 TRBJ2-2 TRBV20-1 CSAPSTGQENTGELFF TGCAGTGCTCCTTCTACGGGACAGGAAAACACCGGGGAGCTGTTTTTT
many 15 - TRBJ2-6 TRBV4-3 CASSQAGSGANVLTF TGCGCCAGCAGCCAAGCGGGCTCTGGGGCCAACGTCCTGACTTTC
many 13 - TRBJ1-1 TRBV6-5 CASSYFRAAEAFF TGTGCCAGCAGTTACTTCCGGGCCGCTGAAGCTTTCTTT
- 18 - TRBJ2-3 TRBV24-1 CATSSGSGLADPPDTQYF TGTGCCACCAGTAGTGGGAGCGGGCTAGCCGACCCCCCAGATACGCAGTATTTT
many 13 - TRBJ1-5 TRBV7-6 CASSLVVNQPQHF TGTGCCAGCAGTTTAGTAGTAAATCAGCCCCAGCATTTT
few 14 - TRBJ2-7 TRBV11-2 CASSLKAGRHEQYF TGTGCCAGCAGCTTGAAGGCAGGGAGGCACGAGCAGTACTTC
few 15 - TRBJ2-1 TRBV5-1 CASSRGTSPYNEQFF TGCGCCAGCAGCAGGGGGACTTCCCCCTACAATGAGCAGTTCTTC
many 12 TRBD1 TRBJ1-1 TRBV12-3/TRBV12-4 CASSQQGSEAFF TGTGCCAGCAGTCAACAGGGGAGTGAAGCTTTCTTT
few 15 TRBD1 TRBJ1-1 TRBV4-3 CASSQGDRDRDPAFF TGCGCCAGCAGCCAAGGGGACCGGGACAGGGACCCGGCTTTCTTT
many 15 TRBD1 TRBJ2-7 TRBV6-5 CASSYQGQGTYEQYF TGTGCCAGCAGTTACCAGGGACAGGGCACCTACGAGCAGTACTTC
few 15 - TRBJ2-5 TRBV4-3 CASSQDLEGEETQYF TGCGCCAGCAGCCAAGATCTCGAGGGGGAGGAGACCCAGTACTTC
many 14 - TRBJ1-1 TRBV29-1 CSVSQGTLGTEAFF TGCAGCGTATCCCAGGGGACTCTGGGCACTGAAGCTTTCTTT
many 16 - TRBJ2-1 TRBV20-1 CSASRVNPLSYNEQFF TGCAGTGCTAGTAGGGTGAACCCCCTCTCCTACAATGAGCAGTTCTTC
many 15 TRBD2 TRBJ2-1 TRBV20-1 CSASGTSGSVDEQFF TGCAGTGCTAGCGGGACTAGCGGGAGCGTCGATGAGCAGTTCTTC
many 13 - TRBJ2-7 TRBV15 CATSRALNYEQYF TGTGCCACCAGCAGAGCCCTAAACTACGAGCAGTACTTC